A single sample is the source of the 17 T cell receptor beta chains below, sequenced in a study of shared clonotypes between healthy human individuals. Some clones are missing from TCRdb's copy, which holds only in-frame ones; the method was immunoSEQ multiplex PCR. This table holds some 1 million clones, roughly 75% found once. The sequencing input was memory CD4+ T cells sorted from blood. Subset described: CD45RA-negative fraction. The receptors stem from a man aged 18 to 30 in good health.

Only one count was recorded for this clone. CDR3: CASSSFSGNTIYF. The CDR3 bases are TGTGCCAGCAGCTCCTTTTCTGGAAACACCATATATTTT. The V call is TRBV7-9, the J call TRBJ1-3; D is unclear. V was shortened by 4 bases and J by 1 base, with 5 bases between the two germline ends. CDR3 size: 13 residues. The germline V gene encodes CDR1 SEHNR and CDR2 FQNEAQ (reference sequence).

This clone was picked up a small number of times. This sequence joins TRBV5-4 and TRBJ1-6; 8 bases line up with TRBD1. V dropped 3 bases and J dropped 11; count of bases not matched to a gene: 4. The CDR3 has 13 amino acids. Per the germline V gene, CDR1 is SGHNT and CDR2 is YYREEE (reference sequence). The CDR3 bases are TGTGCCAGCAGCTATGGACAGGGTACACCCCTCCACTTT. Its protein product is CASSYGQGTPLHF.

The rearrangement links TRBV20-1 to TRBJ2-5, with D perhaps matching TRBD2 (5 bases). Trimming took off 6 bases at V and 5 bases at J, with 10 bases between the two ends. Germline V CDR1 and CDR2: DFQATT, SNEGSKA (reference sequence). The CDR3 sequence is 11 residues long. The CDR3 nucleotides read TGCAGTGCCCCGCCGGGGGAGACCCAGTACTTC. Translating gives CSAPPGETQYF.

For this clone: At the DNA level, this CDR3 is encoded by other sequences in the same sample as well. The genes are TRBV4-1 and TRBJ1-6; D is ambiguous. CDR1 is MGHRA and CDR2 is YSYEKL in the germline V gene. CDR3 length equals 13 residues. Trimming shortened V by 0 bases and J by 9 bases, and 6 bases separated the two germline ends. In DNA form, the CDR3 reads TGCGCCAGCAGCCAAGATCGGGTTTCACCCCTCCACTTT. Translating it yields CASSQDRVSPLHF.

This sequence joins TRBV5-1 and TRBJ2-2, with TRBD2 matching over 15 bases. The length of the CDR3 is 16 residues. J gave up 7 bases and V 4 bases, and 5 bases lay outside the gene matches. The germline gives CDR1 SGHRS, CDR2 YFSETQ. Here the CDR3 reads CASSTGLAGGYGELFF. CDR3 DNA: TGCGCCAGCAGCACCGGACTAGCGGGAGGGTACGGGGAGCTGTTTTTT.

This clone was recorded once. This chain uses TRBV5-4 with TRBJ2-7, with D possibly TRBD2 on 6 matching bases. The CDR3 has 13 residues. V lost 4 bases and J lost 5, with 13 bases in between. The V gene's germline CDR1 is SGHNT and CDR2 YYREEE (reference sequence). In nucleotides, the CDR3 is TGTGCCAGCAGCCAGACTAGAATCCACGAGCAGTACTTC. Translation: CASSQTRIHEQYF.

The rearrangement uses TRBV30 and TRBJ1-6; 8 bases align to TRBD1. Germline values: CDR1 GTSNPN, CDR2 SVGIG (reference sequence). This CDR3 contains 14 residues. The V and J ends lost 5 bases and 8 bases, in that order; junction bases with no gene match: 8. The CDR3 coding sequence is TGTGCCTGGGATCAGGGGGCCAGAGATTCACCCCTCCACTTT. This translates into CAWDQGARDSPLHF.

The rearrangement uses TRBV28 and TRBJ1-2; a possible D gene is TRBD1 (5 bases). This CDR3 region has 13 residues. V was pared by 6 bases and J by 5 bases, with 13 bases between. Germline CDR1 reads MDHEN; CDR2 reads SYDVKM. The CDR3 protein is CASRVQGKYGYTF. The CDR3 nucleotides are TGTGCCAGCAGGGTTCAGGGCAAATATGGCTACACCTTC.

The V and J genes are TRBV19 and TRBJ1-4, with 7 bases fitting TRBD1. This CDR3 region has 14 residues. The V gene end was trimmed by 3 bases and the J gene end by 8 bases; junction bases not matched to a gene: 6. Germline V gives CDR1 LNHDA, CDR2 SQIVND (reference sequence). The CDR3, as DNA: TGTGCCAGTAGTATGGTAGGGGGCCGGGAAAAACTGTTTTTT. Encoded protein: CASSMVGGREKLFF.

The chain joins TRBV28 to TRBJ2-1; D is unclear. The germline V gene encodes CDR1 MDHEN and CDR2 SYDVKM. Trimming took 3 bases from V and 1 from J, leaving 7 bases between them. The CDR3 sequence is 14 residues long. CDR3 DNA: TGTGCCAGCAGTTTGTCGGGTTCCTACAATGAGCAGTTCTTC. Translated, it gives CASSLSGSYNEQFF. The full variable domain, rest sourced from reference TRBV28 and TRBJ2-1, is DVKVTQSSRYLVKRTGEKVFLECVQDMDHENMFWYRQDPGLGLRLIYFSYDVKMKEKGDIPEGYSVSREKKERFSLILESASTNQTSMYLCASSLSGSYNEQFFGPGTRLTVL.

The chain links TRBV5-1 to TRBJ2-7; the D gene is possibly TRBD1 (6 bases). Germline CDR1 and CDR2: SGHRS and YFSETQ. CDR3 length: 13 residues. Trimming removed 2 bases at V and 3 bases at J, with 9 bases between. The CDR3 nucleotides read TGCGCCAGCAGCTTAGACAGGCACTACGAGCAGTACTTC. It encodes CASSLDRHYEQYF.

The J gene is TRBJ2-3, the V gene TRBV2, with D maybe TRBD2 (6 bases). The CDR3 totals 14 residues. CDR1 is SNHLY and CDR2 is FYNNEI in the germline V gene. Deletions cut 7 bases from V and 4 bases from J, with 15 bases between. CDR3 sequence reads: CASNRWRDSDTQYF. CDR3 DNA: TGTGCCAGCAACAGGTGGAGGGACTCAGATACGCAGTATTTT. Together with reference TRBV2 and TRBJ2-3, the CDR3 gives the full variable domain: EPEVTQTPSHQVTQMGQEVILRCVPISNHLYFYWYRQILGQKVEFLVSFYNNEISEKSEIFDDQFSVERPDGSNFTLKIRSTKLEDSAMYFCASNRWRDSDTQYFGPGTRLTVL.

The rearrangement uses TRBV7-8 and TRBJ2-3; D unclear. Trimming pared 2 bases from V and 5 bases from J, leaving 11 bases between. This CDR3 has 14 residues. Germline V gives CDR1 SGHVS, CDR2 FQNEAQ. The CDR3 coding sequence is TGTGCCAGCAGCTTATCTGCTCAAGGAGATACGCAGTATTTT. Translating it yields CASSLSAQGDTQYF.

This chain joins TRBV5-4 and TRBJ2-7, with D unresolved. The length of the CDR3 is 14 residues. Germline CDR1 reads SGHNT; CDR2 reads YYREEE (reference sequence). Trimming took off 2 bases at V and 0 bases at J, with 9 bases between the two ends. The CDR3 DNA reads TGTGCCAGCAGCTTCTCAAAGAGCTCCTACGAGCAGTACTTC. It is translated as CASSFSKSSYEQYF.

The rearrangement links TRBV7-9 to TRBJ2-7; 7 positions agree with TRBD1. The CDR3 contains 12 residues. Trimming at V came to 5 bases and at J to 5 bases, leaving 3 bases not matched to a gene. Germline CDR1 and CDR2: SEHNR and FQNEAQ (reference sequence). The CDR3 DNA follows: TGTGCCAGCAGCCAGGGACAGAACGAGCAGTACTTC. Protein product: CASSQGQNEQYF.

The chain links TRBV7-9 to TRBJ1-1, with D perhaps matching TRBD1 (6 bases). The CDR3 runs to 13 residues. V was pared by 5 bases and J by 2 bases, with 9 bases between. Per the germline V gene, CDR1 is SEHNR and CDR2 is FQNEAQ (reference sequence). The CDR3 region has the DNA TGTGCCAGCAGCCGGGACATCAACACTGAAGCTTTCTTT. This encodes CASSRDINTEAFF.

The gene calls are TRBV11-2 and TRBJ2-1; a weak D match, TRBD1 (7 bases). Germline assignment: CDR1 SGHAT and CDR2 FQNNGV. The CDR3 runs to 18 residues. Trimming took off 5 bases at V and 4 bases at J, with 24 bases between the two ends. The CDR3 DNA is TGTGCCAGCAGCACGGGTGGCGGGACAGCACGAGGATACAATGAGCAGTTCTTC. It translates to CASSTGGGTARGYNEQFF.